The entry below describes one T cell receptor (beta chain). Its antigen is unknown. These data come from a study of response to subunit inactivated influenza vaccine. The germline V gene encodes CDR1 MGHDK and CDR2 SYGVNS. With 7 bases removed from V and 7 bases from J, the gap between germline ends came to 11 bases. The CDR3 has 13 residues. Via MiXCR, TCRdb re-called the RT-PCR reads, giving one row per CDR3 protein. This table holds 700,000 to 900,000 distinct CDR3 sequences, approximately 22% found once. The study's findings and limits: There was a suggestion from the authors that each seasonal influenza vaccination recruits few new T cells.

The receptor was derived from a man between 45 and 60 years old who received an inactivated influenza vaccine. The chain links TRBV25-1 to TRBJ1-6; D is unresolved. The input for sequencing was PBMCs from blood, taken about 5 days after vaccination. The CDR3 DNA is TGTGCCAGCACCCCAACGGGGAATTCACCCCTCCACTTT. As protein: CASTPTGNSPLHF.